This record concerns one T cell receptor (beta chain) sequence. Antigen unknown. These data belong to a study of T cell responses to AZD1222 COVID-19 vaccine. The study's findings and limits: Baseline serology detected seropositivity in only 5 or 6 AZD1222 recipients. Unmutated variant regions are reportedly targeted by nearly half of spike-specific TCRs. Spike-wide coverage was observed for vaccine-associated CD4 TCRs, with dominant responses at 160-218 and 743-854. Donors were mostly white British, more females; clonal diversity possibly underestimated.

The data were produced by immunoSEQ multiplex PCR, yet TCRdb's version contains in-frame clones alone and is incomplete. Among about 100,000 clones, just over 90% were seen once, and the ten largest hold around 5.9%. Germline CDR1 reads SGHNT; CDR2 reads YYREEE (reference sequence). Deletions cut 0 bases from V and 7 bases from J, with 25 bases between. This CDR3 region has 18 residues. This chain connects TRBV5-4 to TRBJ1-2; no clear D gene. Sequencing was performed on peripheral blood, taken 28 days after the second AZD1222 dose. The sequence was collected from an adult who received the AZD1222 COVID-19 vaccine. The CDR3: CASSLGRTRPWEDGGYTF. CDR3 coding DNA: TGTGCCAGCAGCTTGGGGAGGACGCGACCCTGGGAGGACGGTGGCTACACCTTC. The variable domain in full, completed from reference TRBV5-4 and TRBJ1-2, reads ETGVTQSPTHLIKTRGQQVTLRCSSQSGHNTVSWYQQALGQGPQFIFQYYREEENGRGNFPPRFSGLQFPNYSSELNVNALELDDSALYLCASSLGRTRPWEDGGYTFGSGTRLTVV.